The 26 T cell receptor beta chains below come from one sample, sequenced in a study of shared clonotypes between healthy human individuals. TCRdb keeps only in-frame clones here, not all; method: immunoSEQ multiplex PCR. The sample holds hundreds of thousands of clones, around two thirds seen once. The sample taken for sequencing was memory CD4+ T cells sorted from blood. Subset in this sample: CD45RA-negative fraction. The source of these receptors is a woman in her 30s in good health.

The chain has TRBV7-8 and TRBJ2-3; 11 positions agree with TRBD2. The J segment lost 1 base and the V segment lost 5 bases, leaving 5 bases of the junction unmatched. This CDR3 comprises 16 residues. From germline, CDR1 is SGHVS and CDR2 FQNEAQ. The CDR3 region is CASSPRLAGRTDTQYF. The CDR3 nucleotides read TGTGCCAGCAGCCCCCGACTAGCGGGACGCACAGATACGCAGTATTTT.

This clone was seen just once. The CDR3 sequence: CASSRDRQETQYF. CDR3 DNA sequence: TGTGCCAGCTCACGTGACAGACAAGAGACCCAGTACTTC. The J gene is TRBJ2-5, the V gene TRBV18; weak D call: TRBD1 (5 bases). The V end was cut by 4 bases, the J end by 2 bases, with 8 bases between. Per germline, CDR1 KGHSH and CDR2 LQKENI. The CDR3 loop spans 13 amino acids.

The CDR3 here is CASSPWESSGNTIYF. The CDR3 nucleotides read TGTGCCAGTAGTCCCTGGGAGAGCTCTGGAAACACCATATATTTT. This rearrangement joins TRBV19 to TRBJ1-3, with unresolved D. Germline V gene sequence: CDR1 LNHDA, CDR2 SQIVND (reference sequence). This CDR3 comprises 15 residues. Trimming took 5 bases from V and 0 from J, leaving 11 bases between them.

The rearrangement joins TRBV13 to TRBJ1-1, with D hard to call. The germline gives CDR1 PRHDT, CDR2 FYEKMQ (reference sequence). The CDR3 sequence is 14 residues long. Trimming cost V 1 base and J 4 bases, with 10 bases left between them. The CDR3 DNA sequence: TGTGCCAGCAGCTTAGTATCGGGGTTCACTGAAGCTTTCTTT. This encodes CASSLVSGFTEAFF.

This chain connects TRBV2 to TRBJ2-2; 8 positions match TRBD2. Looked up from germline, CDR1 is SNHLY and CDR2 is FYNNEI. The CDR3 loop spans 15 amino acids. V gave up 5 bases and J gave up 4 bases; unmatched junction bases: 6. Written as DNA, the CDR3 is TGTGCCAGCAGTCTTAGGGGACTAGGCACCGGGGAGCTGTTTTTT. It yields the protein CASSLRGLGTGELFF.

The chain couples TRBV5-1 to TRBJ2-1; 14 nucleotides line up with TRBD2. The CDR3 consists of 18 residues. Looked up from germline, CDR1 is SGHRS and CDR2 is YFSETQ. Germline trimming cut 3 bases from V and 6 bases from J; bases unmatched to any gene: 11. For the CDR3, the DNA is TGCGCCAGCAGCTATACCGGGACTAGCGGGAGTCACCGCAATGAGCAGTTCTTC. It translates to CASSYTGTSGSHRNEQFF. Based on the CDR3 plus reference TRBV5-1 and TRBJ2-1, the full variable domain is KAGVTQTPRYLIKTRGQQVTLSCSPISGHRSVSWYQQTPGQGLQFLFEYFSETQRNKGNFPGRFSGRQFSNSRSEMNVSTLELGDSALYLCASSYTGTSGSHRNEQFFGPGTRLTVL.

This clone was found a few times. The chain combines TRBV6-1 with TRBJ1-1; 8 bases align to TRBD1. The germline V gene encodes CDR1 MNHNS and CDR2 SASEGT. Trimming cost V 6 bases and J 10 bases; bases outside gene matches: 10. This CDR3 region has 13 residues. CDR3 region: CASSLQGEGVAFF. DNA of the CDR3: TGTGCCAGCAGCCTACAGGGGGAAGGGGTAGCTTTCTTT.

V gene TRBV29-1 combines with J gene TRBJ1-2; D may be TRBD1 (6 bases). Trimming took off 3 bases at V and 5 bases at J, with 25 bases between the two ends. The germline V gene has CDR1 SQVTM and CDR2 ANQGSEA. The CDR3 extends over 17 amino acids. CDR3 protein: CSVEEGGRGYGQYGYTF. The CDR3 nucleotides are TGCAGCGTTGAGGAAGGGGGGAGGGGATACGGGCAATATGGCTACACCTTC.

V usage is TRBV27 and J usage is TRBJ2-1, with TRBD2 matching 8 bases. Germline V gene data show CDR1 as MNHEY and CDR2 as SMNVEV (reference sequence). The CDR3 contains 14 residues. V lost 2 bases and J lost 6; bases outside the gene matches: 3. The CDR3 region is CASSLTSGFNEQFF. CDR3 nucleotides: TGTGCCAGCAGTTTAACTAGCGGCTTCAATGAGCAGTTCTTC.

This clone occurred a few times. The chain uses TRBV19 and TRBJ1-5; D is perhaps TRBD1 (5 bases). There are 15 residues in the CDR3. Between the trimmed V and J ends, which lost 6 bases and 3 bases, there was a span of 15 bases. The germline V gene has CDR1 LNHDA and CDR2 SQIVND (reference sequence). The CDR3 DNA reads as TGTGCCAGTAGGATGGCGGGGGGTCTCAATCAGCCCCAGCATTTT. This sequence encodes CASRMAGGLNQPQHF. Together with reference TRBV19 and TRBJ1-5, the CDR3 gives the full variable domain: DGGITQSPKYLFRKEGQNVTLSCEQNLNHDAMYWYRQDPGQGLRLIYYSQIVNDFQKGDIAEGYSVSREKKESFPLTVTSAQKNPTAFYLCASRMAGGLNQPQHFGDGTRLSIL.

A word on this clone: Other DNA sequences within the sample encode an identical CDR3. The rearrangement joins TRBV7-9 to TRBJ2-5; D is unresolved. The CDR3 loop spans 14 amino acids. CDR1 SEHNR and CDR2 FQNEAQ come from the germline V gene (reference sequence). Trimming took off 2 bases at V and 2 bases at J, with 9 bases between the two ends. The CDR3 DNA is TGTGCCAGCAGCTTAAGGGCCGGACAAGAGACCCAGTACTTC. Encoded protein: CASSLRAGQETQYF.

Concerning this clone itself: Its ends do not fully match the called genes, so a read error is possible. The gene calls are TRBV5-4 and TRBJ2-2, with TRBD2 as a possible D gene (6 bases). The CDR3 runs to 15 residues. The germline V gene has CDR1 SGHNT and CDR2 YYREEE (reference sequence). CDR3 coding DNA: TGCGCCAGCAGATATGCGGGACTCGGAAGCGGGGAGCTGTTTTTT. Its translation: CASRYAGLGSGELFF.

The chain uses TRBV19 and TRBJ2-2; D remains unclear. CDR1 is LNHDA, CDR2 SQIVND, per germline (reference sequence). The CDR3 runs 11 residues. V was clipped by 9 bases and J by 7 bases, with 9 bases between them. The CDR3 loop is CASSAYGELFF. CDR3 in DNA: TGTGCCAGCTCCGCCTACGGGGAGCTGTTTTTT.

CDR3 coding DNA: TGTGCCAGCAGCCTGACAGGGAGGGGTGAGCAGTTCTTC. This encodes CASSLTGRGEQFF. J is TRBJ2-1 and V is TRBV11-1, with D perhaps being TRBD1 or TRBD2 (7 bases each). CDR1 is SGHAT and CDR2 is FQDESV in the germline V gene (reference sequence). With 5 bases removed from V and 9 bases from J, the gap between germline ends came to 14 bases. There are 13 residues in the CDR3.

The count of this clone is one. The chain combines TRBV7-6 with TRBJ2-5, with D maybe TRBD2 (7 bases). The tail of the sequence fits TRBJ2-7 better, so the J call may be wrong. Germline CDR1 is SGHVS and CDR2 is FNYEAQ. This CDR3 spans 14 amino acids. In DNA form, the CDR3 reads TGTGCCAGCAGCTCGGGGGGCGGGATCTACGAGCAGTACTTC. Translated: CASSSGGGIYEQYF.

This chain connects TRBV30 to TRBJ2-2, with TRBD1 matching 7 bases. Trimming cost V 0 bases and J 3 bases; bases outside gene matches: 4. The CDR3 spans 15 residues. Germline V gene data show CDR1 as GTSNPN and CDR2 as SVGIG (reference sequence). CDR3 sequence: CAWSVRDRYTGELFF. CDR3 coding DNA: TGTGCCTGGAGTGTCCGGGACAGATACACCGGGGAGCTGTTTTTT.

V usage is TRBV6-6 and J usage is TRBJ1-5; D unclear. Trimming took off 6 bases at V and 4 bases at J, with 10 bases between the two ends. The CDR3 runs to 13 residues. Per the germline V gene, CDR1 is MNHNY and CDR2 is SVGAGI (reference sequence). In DNA form, the CDR3 reads TGTGCCAGCAGCCGTGACGGGAATCAGCCCCAGCATTTT. It codes for CASSRDGNQPQHF.

This clone was found a few times. The J gene is TRBJ2-7, the V gene TRBV6-6, with D perhaps TRBD1 or TRBD2 (5 bases each). Trimming took 4 bases from V and 5 from J, leaving 12 bases between them. This CDR3 contains 13 residues. CDR1 is MNHNY, CDR2 SVGAGI, per germline (reference sequence). The CDR3 protein is CASSWDRADEQYF. In DNA, the CDR3 is TGTGCCAGCAGTTGGGACCGTGCGGACGAGCAGTACTTC.

The chain has TRBV5-1 and TRBJ1-4, with a tentative D call TRBD1 (5 bases). CDR1 is SGHRS, CDR2 YFSETQ, per germline. The V end was cut by 4 bases, the J end by 7 bases, with 14 bases between. The CDR3 runs 14 residues. The CDR3 nucleotides read TGCGCCAGCAGCCGGGGCGCAGTCGGTGAAAAACTGTTTTTT. This translates into CASSRGAVGEKLFF. The entire variable domain, with the rest obtained from reference TRBV5-1 and TRBJ1-4, is as follows: KAGVTQTPRYLIKTRGQQVTLSCSPISGHRSVSWYQQTPGQGLQFLFEYFSETQRNKGNFPGRFSGRQFSNSRSEMNVSTLELGDSALYLCASSRGAVGEKLFFGSGTQLSVL.

V is TRBV29-1 and J is TRBJ2-7; 7 bases agree with TRBD1. CDR1 is SQVTM, CDR2 ANQGSEA, per germline. Losses at the gene ends were 4 bases for V and 4 bases for J; bases not matched to a gene: 7. The CDR3 loop spans 13 amino acids. The CDR3 loop reads CSVGDSTGYEQYF. The CDR3 coding sequence is TGCAGCGTTGGGGACAGTACGGGGTACGAGCAGTACTTC.

This clone was picked up a small number of times. Other DNA sequences within the sample encode an identical CDR3. CDR3 sequence reads: CASSQGTSTDTQYF. The CDR3, as DNA: TGTGCCAGCAGCCAAGGGACTTCCACAGATACGCAGTATTTT. The chain joins TRBV4-2 to TRBJ2-3; TRBD2 might be the D (5 bases). Deletions cut 1 base from V and 2 bases from J, with 7 bases between. CDR1 is LGHNA, CDR2 YNFKEQ, per germline. This CDR3 spans 14 amino acids.

The chain links TRBV19 to TRBJ2-3; D is perhaps TRBD2 (5 bases). V was trimmed by 10 bases and J by 1 base, leaving 18 bases between them. Germline loops: CDR1 LNHDA, CDR2 SQIVND (reference sequence). The CDR3 length is 15 residues. The CDR3: CANYPGDYCTDTQYF. The CDR3 bases are TGTGCCAATTACCCCGGAGACTACTGCACAGATACGCAGTATTTT.

The J gene is TRBJ2-3, the V gene TRBV6-6; 11 bases agree with TRBD1. The CDR3 length is 15 residues. CDR1 is MNHNY and CDR2 is SVGAGI in the germline V gene (reference sequence). Trimming at V came to 0 bases and at J to 4 bases, leaving 0 bases not matched to a gene. CDR3 protein: CASSYSGQGADTQYF. The CDR3 bases are TGTGCCAGCAGTTACTCGGGACAGGGGGCAGATACGCAGTATTTT.

There are many counts of this clone. The rearrangement uses TRBV6-1 and TRBJ1-1; D perhaps matches TRBD1 (6 bases). V was trimmed by 7 bases and J by 3 bases, leaving 15 bases between them. The CDR3 has 14 residues. In germline, CDR1 is MNHNS, CDR2 SASEGT. CDR3 amino acids: CASTPTGEHTEAFF. The CDR3 nucleotides are TGTGCCAGCACCCCGACAGGAGAACACACTGAAGCTTTCTTT.

The chain employs TRBV5-4 and TRBJ1-2; D gene unclear. V shed 0 bases and J shed 8 bases, with 14 bases lying between them. Germline V gene sequence: CDR1 SGHNT, CDR2 YYREEE (reference sequence). The CDR3 consists of 14 residues. CDR3 bases: TGTGCCAGCAGCTTGGACGGCAGGTCGTGGGGCTACACCTTC. Its translation is CASSLDGRSWGYTF.

In the case of this clone: At the DNA level, this CDR3 is encoded by other sequences in the same sample as well. The chain combines TRBV6-1 with TRBJ1-5; possible D gene TRBD1, 5 bases. The germline V gene has CDR1 MNHNS and CDR2 SASEGT. The V gene lost 6 bases and the J gene lost 0 bases, with 12 bases spanning the gap. The CDR3 sequence is 15 residues long. The CDR3 region has the DNA TGTGCCAGCAGGGGGGGGTCTTATAGCAATCAGCCCCAGCATTTT. This gives the protein CASRGGSYSNQPQHF.